Below, one T cell receptor (beta chain) is given with its context. Its antigen has not been determined. Within one base of it there is no much larger clone, and no base qualities were kept. All of the isolated RNA was reverse transcribed with the High Capacity cDNA Reverse Transcription Kit, so expressed TCRB transcripts were sequenced. Deep immunoSEQ sequencing was performed on naive, central memory and regulatory T cell samples, with an average of about 3.57 million total reads per sample. Sorted cells were lysed in RLT buffer, and RNA was extracted using DNase-treated RNeasy Micro or Mini kits according to cell number. Each cell subset was processed on its own to prevent cross-contamination, while patient and healthy donor samples were processed together. The immunoSEQ multiplex PCR was used to amplify TCRB sequences from cDNA, generating 87-bp fragments that spanned the CDR3 region. The amplicons were sequenced using the Illumina HiSeq platform. On the authors' methods: PCR bias was computationally corrected using synthetic template baselines, reads within Hamming distance 2 were collapsed, and singletons that could not be merged were discarded. Reads were aligned to IMGT to assign V, D and J genes, CDR3 length, and insertions or deletions at six rearrangement sites. Within each subset, clonotype counts were normalized to the number of sorted cells before true diversity and Gini coefficients were calculated with the tcR R package. Repertoire sharing was quantified using the overlap coefficient calculated on TCRB nucleotide sequences. As a proxy for the pre-selection repertoire, out-of-frame TCRB sequences from naive cells were analyzed. Sourced from immuneACCESS, this table was stored by TCRdb with only in-frame sequences that have V and J called. A share of the clones is absent; for the studies checked, an unresolved V gene accounts for under half, and the remainder has no known explanation. Clone size and V and J calls were adopted from that table, with D and trimming inferred from the DNA. Counted in this sample were roughly 400,000 clones; more than 12% of them appeared once. The ten largest clones represent more than 0.015% of the sample.

Each donor gave one peripheral blood draw, averaging approximately 0.12 L, which was collected into heparinised tubes. A BD FACSAria II was used to sort naive, central memory, regulatory and stem cell-like memory CD4+ T cells with a panel that included CD45RO, CCR7, CD25, CD127, CD95 and CD27. All sorted populations exceeded 95% purity. Right away, PBMCs were isolated by Lymphoprep density gradient centrifugation and were stained directly, with no culture step. So that batch effects would be minimized, each experiment stained and sorted samples in pairs, pairing one healthy donor with one patient. This entry comes from a study of beta chain features in type 1 diabetes (dated by TCRdb to between 2018 and 2020). With regard to the full study: No differences in mean age, gender distribution, total cell number or subset yield were found between patients and healthy donors. Across all samples, around 100 million sorted cells were examined, and cell number per subset correlated strongly with RNA yield. In the study, TCRB repertoires of sorted circulating CD4+ T cell subsets from recently diagnosed type 1 diabetes patients were compared with those of matched healthy donors. Regulatory and stem cell-like memory subsets were obtained from only 8 patients and about 8 healthy donors, while naive and central memory subsets were obtained from all 30 or so donors.

The germline V gene encodes CDR1 SEHNR and CDR2 FQNEAQ (reference sequence). Reading from cysteine to phenylalanine, the CDR3 counts 14 amino acids. The CDR3 DNA has 42 bases and is translated from base 1. The trim is 2 bases for V and 5 bases for J, with a gap of 13 bases between the germline ends. What the research found in general, with its limitations: Because cDNA was sequenced instead of genomic DNA, highly expressing activated cells could be over-represented, though the groups showed no difference in activation or CD3 levels. Only small numbers of individuals were included in the HLA sub-analyses, which left unresolved whether HLA type had any influence on TCRB rearrangement. In all four CD4+ subsets, TCRB CDR3 length was moderately but significantly shorter in type 1 diabetes patients. Naive, central memory and regulatory TCRB repertoires appeared to be more similar among patients than among healthy donors. PCR may preferentially amplify shorter templates, but because patient and control samples were amplified and corrected together, any resulting skew would affect both groups equally. Fewer insertions and more nucleotide deletions at VDJ recombination sites were observed in patients with type 1 diabetes, implying thymic rearrangement abnormalities.

The receptor was derived from a woman aged 18 to 35 in good health. The V and J segments used are TRBV7-9 and TRBJ2-7, with an unclear D gene assignment. Sequences were obtained from naive CD4+ T cells from blood. The cell subset or site label, read with the paper, signifies: true naive CD4+ T cells. The DNA sequence is given as TGTGCCAGCAGCTTACCCCGAGACATCGACGAGCAGTACTTC. Translated, it gives CASSLPRDIDEQYF. Where the CDR3 stops, the reference TRBV7-9 and TRBJ2-7 genes take over; the full variable domain is DTGVSQNPRHKITKRGQNVTFRCDPISEHNRLYWYRQTLGQGPEFLTYFQNEAQLEKSRLLSDRFSAERPKGSFSTLEIQRTEQGDSAMYLCASSLPRDIDEQYFGPGTRLTVT.